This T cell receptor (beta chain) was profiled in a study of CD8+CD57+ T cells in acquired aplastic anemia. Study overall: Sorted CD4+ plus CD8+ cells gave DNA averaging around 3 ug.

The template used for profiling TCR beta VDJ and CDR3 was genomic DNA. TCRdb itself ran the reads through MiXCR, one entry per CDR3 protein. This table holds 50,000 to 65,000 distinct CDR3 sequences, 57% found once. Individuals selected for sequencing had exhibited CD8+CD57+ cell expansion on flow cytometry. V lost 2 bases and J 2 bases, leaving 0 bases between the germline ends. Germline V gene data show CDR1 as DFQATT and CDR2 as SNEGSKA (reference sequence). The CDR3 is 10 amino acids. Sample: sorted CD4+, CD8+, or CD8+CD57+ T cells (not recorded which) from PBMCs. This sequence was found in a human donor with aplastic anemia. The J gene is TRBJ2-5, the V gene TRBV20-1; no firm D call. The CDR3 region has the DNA TGCAGTGCTAGACAAGAGACCCAGTACTTC. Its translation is CSARQETQYF.